This T cell receptor (beta chain) is drawn from a study of blood T cells in healthy people across ages (dated by TCRdb to the mid-2010s). As for the study more broadly: In model experiments, template switching captured roughly one uniquely barcoded TCR beta cDNA molecule for every two T cells. Age-related changes in TCR beta repertoire diversity were measured in the study by deep sequencing normalized with unique cDNA molecular identifiers. The donors were split into four age groups: young (average 16 years), middle-aged (39), aged (approximately 59) and long-lived (approximately 80). To avoid experimental bias, donors of different ages were spread randomly across the sequencing lanes. Using the same blood draw, the study looked at two additional independent replicas of 1 million unique cDNA reads for two donors, one aged 18 to 30 and the other aged 80 or older. Study-level results and caveats: Because donor CMV infection status was unknown, age-related changes in expanded clonotypes were potentially confounded. Bulk unsorted PBMC profiling prevented conclusive comparison of naive and antigen-experienced compartments. Observed TCR beta diversity per million T cells fell roughly linearly with age, and a significant reduction was already apparent by age roughly 40. There was a strong correlation between observed TCR beta diversity and the percentage of naive T cells measured by flow cytometry. The long-lived group showed more naive CD4+ T cells, fewer expanded clones and increased TCR diversity than the aged group, suggesting age selection. Estimates of total diversity based on one million sequenced T cells were regarded as lower bounds and as underestimates.

In the case of this clonotype: The specificity of this receptor is unknown. Qualities for individual bases were not recorded, and no much larger clone is one base off.

Measured from the cysteine to the phenylalanine, the CDR3 is 14 residues long. The read is trimmed to its CDR3 DNA, 42 bases read in frame from base 1. For this chain, trimming is 7 bases at the V end and 5 bases at the J end, and the number of junction bases without a gene match is 7. From a lookup of the germline V gene, CDR1 and CDR2 are ENHRY and SYGVKD. Donors were 35 to 40 systemically healthy Caucasian individuals from Russia aged roughly 6 to 90 years. Approximately 10 milliliters of peripheral blood were collected from each donor into EDTA-treated Vacutainer tubes. Ficoll-Paque density-gradient centrifugation was used to isolate PBMCs, with at least 7 million obtained per sample. Trizol reagent was used to extract total RNA from PBMCs, with at least 6 micrograms per sample. For every donor, an aliquot of PBMCs went through flow cytometry to measure the percentages of naive CD45RAhigh/CD27high T cells.

The protocol used for the library was 5' RACE. TCRdb shows the sequencer as Illumina HiSeq 2500. The second PCR ran for roughly 7 to 12 cycles and used a J-beta primer mix along with a sample-barcoded 5' primer. A template-switch 5' adaptor carrying 12 random nucleotides introduced a unique molecular identifier onto each TCR beta cDNA molecule. Each sample yielded at least 3 million CDR3-containing paired-end reads. First-strand cDNA was synthesized from all RNA with the Mint cDNA synthesis kit, primed by a TRBC-specific oligonucleotide. Following uracil-DNA glycosylase treatment, all cDNA underwent a first 18-cycle PCR with the universal primers M1SS and BC2_uni_R. As for the authors' bioinformatics: For normalization, 1 million high-quality reads, each with a distinct molecular identifier, were randomly selected from each sample. Reads sharing molecular identifiers were discarded rather than binned into consensus sequences. MiTCR, set to a Q25 quality threshold and the strictest error-elimination algorithm, was used for CDR3 identification, clonotype clustering and error correction. Lower-bound total TCR beta diversity was estimated with a nonparametric unseen species model using Euler transformation. In TCRdb, the public reads were trimmed at Q25 with fastp and aligned with MiXCR, with productive beta chains retained. Every entry covers one CDR3 protein and lists the most common genes and DNA from its rows. The V and J calls were not made by the authors but by TCRdb's processing. In all, the sample holds hundreds of thousands of distinct CDR3 sequences, and roughly 56% of those were seen once. The ten top clones hold around 24% of the sample.

The receptor's source is a man aged 40-49 years in good health. The sequenced material came from blood. The chain is encoded by TRBV10-3 joined to TRBJ2-7; TRBD1 lines up with 11 middle nucleotides. The nucleotides are TGTGCCATCACTGGACAGGGGGCATCGCACGAGCAGTACTTC. Its translation is CAITGQGASHEQYF.